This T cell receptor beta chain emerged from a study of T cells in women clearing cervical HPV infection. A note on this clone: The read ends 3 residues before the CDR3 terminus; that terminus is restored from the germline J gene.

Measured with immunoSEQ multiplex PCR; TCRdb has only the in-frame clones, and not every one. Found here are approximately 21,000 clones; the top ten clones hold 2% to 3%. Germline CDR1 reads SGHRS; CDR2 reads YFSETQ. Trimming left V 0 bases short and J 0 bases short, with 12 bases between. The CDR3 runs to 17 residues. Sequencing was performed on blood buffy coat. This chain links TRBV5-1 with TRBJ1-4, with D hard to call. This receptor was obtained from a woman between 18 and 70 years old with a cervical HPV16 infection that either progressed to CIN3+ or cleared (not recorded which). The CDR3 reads CASSLEGSLSTNEKLFF. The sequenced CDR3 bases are TGCGCCAGCAGCTTGGAGGGCAGCTTATCAACTAATGAAAAA. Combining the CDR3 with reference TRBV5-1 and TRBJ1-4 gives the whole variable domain KAGVTQTPRYLIKTRGQQVTLSCSPISGHRSVSWYQQTPGQGLQFLFEYFSETQRNKGNFPGRFSGRQFSNSRSEMNVSTLELGDSALYLCASSLEGSLSTNEKLFFGSGTQLSVL.